These 4 T cell receptor beta chains originate from one sample sequenced in a study of blood T cell repertoires in COVID-19. Repertoires were generated with immunoSEQ multiplex PCR, while TCRdb's copy carries only in-frame clones and drops some. The table shows more than 55,000 clones, with around 87% occurring only once. Sequenced material: peripheral blood. These receptors were obtained from a man in his sixties with active or convalescent COVID-19.

The V gene is TRBV6-5, the J gene TRBJ1-5; TRBD1 might be the D (5 bases). This CDR3 region has 14 residues. In germline, CDR1 is MNHEY, CDR2 SVGAGI. Trimming left V 6 bases short and J 4 bases short, with 13 bases between. The CDR3 loop is CASRGPTVNQPQHF. The CDR3 bases are TGTGCCAGCAGGGGGCCGACGGTTAATCAGCCCCAGCATTTT.

J is TRBJ2-5 and V is TRBV7-7, with TRBD1 as a possible D gene (5 bases). Deletions cut 3 bases from V and 5 bases from J, with 10 bases between. The CDR3 totals 13 residues. The germline gives CDR1 SSHAT, CDR2 FNYEAQ (reference sequence). Written as DNA, the CDR3 is TGTGCCAGCAGCTTCGACAGAAGGGAGACCCAGTACTTC. It codes for CASSFDRRETQYF.

J is TRBJ1-4 and V is TRBV28, with a weak D call TRBD1 (5 bases). Trimming cost V 2 bases and J 6 bases, with 13 bases left between them. Germline-derived CDR1 and CDR2 are MDHEN and SYDVKM. The CDR3 has 15 amino acids. CDR3: CASSLGTRGDEKLFF. The CDR3 DNA follows: TGTGCCAGCAGTTTAGGGACTCGGGGAGATGAAAAACTGTTTTTT.

This chain uses TRBV18 with TRBJ2-3; 12 nucleotides align to TRBD2. From germline, CDR1 is KGHSH and CDR2 LQKENI. The length of the CDR3 is 16 residues. V trimming: 6 bases; J trimming: 1 base; junction bases outside the gene matches: 5. This chain's CDR3 is CASSPWTSGGTDTQYF. In DNA form, the CDR3 reads TGTGCCAGCTCCCCCTGGACTAGCGGGGGCACAGATACGCAGTATTTT. Filled out from reference TRBV18 and TRBJ2-3, the complete variable domain reads NAGVMQNPRHLVRRRGQEARLRCSPMKGHSHVYWYRQLPEEGLKFMVYLQKENIIDESGMPKERFSAEFPKEGPSILRIQQVVRGDSAAYFCASSPWTSGGTDTQYFGPGTRLTVL.